Below are 14 T cell receptor beta chains sequenced from a single sample in a study of early stage breast cancer tumors. Assay used: immunoSEQ multiplex PCR; TCRdb lists only in-frame clones, some missing. The top ten clones hold roughly 15% of a sample with 9,300 or so clones, about 70% of them seen once. The specimen sequenced was normal breast tissue next to the tumor. These receptors originate from a person between 55 and 69 years old with breast cancer.

The chain uses TRBV7-9 and TRBJ1-2; D perhaps matches TRBD1 (5 bases). The CDR3 runs 12 residues. Germline V gives CDR1 SEHNR, CDR2 FQNEAQ (reference sequence). The V end lost 7 bases, the J end lost 6 bases, and 12 bases lay between the germline ends. The CDR3 spells CASMIRGDGYTF. DNA of the CDR3: TGTGCCAGCATGATCCGGGGGGATGGCTACACCTTC.

The J gene is TRBJ2-7, the V gene TRBV7-2; 10 nucleotides agree with TRBD1. The CDR3 length is 15 residues. With V trimmed by 5 bases and J by 6 bases, 10 bases remained unmatched. Germline lookup yields CDR1 SGHTA and CDR2 FQGNSA. CDR3 nucleotides: TGTGCCAGCAGCCCCGGGGGGACAGGGGTCTCCGAGCAGTACTTC. Its protein product is CASSPGGTGVSEQYF.

J is TRBJ2-7 and V is TRBV30; 9 nucleotides line up with TRBD2. There are 15 residues in the CDR3. CDR1 is GTSNPN and CDR2 is SVGIG in the germline V gene (reference sequence). The junction had 6 bases not matched to a gene; V was cut back by 0 bases and J by 3 bases. CDR3 sequence (DNA): TGTGCCTGGAGTGTAGGGCTAGCGGGACTCTACGAGCAGTACTTC. This translates into CAWSVGLAGLYEQYF.

CDR3 sequence (DNA): TGTGCCAGCAGCCCTTCCGCGGATACGCAGTATTTT. This encodes CASSPSADTQYF. The chain employs TRBV7-2 and TRBJ2-3; D is undetermined. Germline V lookup: CDR1 SGHTA, CDR2 FQGNSA. The CDR3 sequence is 12 residues long. V dropped 5 bases and J dropped 6 bases, with 9 bases sitting between them.

The genes are TRBV29-1 and TRBJ2-1; the D gene is possibly TRBD1 (6 bases). The CDR3 contains 13 residues. V lost 2 bases, J lost 9 bases, and 14 bases lay in between. CDR1 SQVTM and CDR2 ANQGSEA come from the germline V gene. The CDR3 DNA sequence: TGCAGCGTTGAACCCGAGGCAGGGGCTGAGCAGTTCTTC. It encodes CSVEPEAGAEQFF.

The chain recombines TRBV19 with TRBJ1-2; 12 bases line up with TRBD1. Per the germline V gene, CDR1 is LNHDA and CDR2 is SQIVND (reference sequence). V trimming: 4 bases; J trimming: 6 bases; junction bases outside the gene matches: 9. CDR3 length equals 16 residues. The CDR3 spells CASSKPGTGGVDGYTF. In nucleotides, the CDR3 is TGTGCCAGTAGTAAGCCCGGGACAGGGGGCGTGGATGGCTACACCTTC.

This clone was seen a few times. The chain uses TRBV19 and TRBJ1-2; D remains unclear. Germline V CDR1 and CDR2: LNHDA, SQIVND (reference sequence). V was cut by 1 base and J by 4 bases, with 10 bases left in between. This CDR3 spans 14 amino acids. CDR3 DNA sequence: TGTGCCAGTAGTATAGGGGAGGTTATCTATGGCTACACCTTC. As protein: CASSIGEVIYGYTF.

This sequence joins TRBV29-1 and TRBJ2-3, with TRBD2 identical over 8 bases. The CDR3 is made up of 14 amino acids. Germline CDR1 SQVTM, CDR2 ANQGSEA. Trimming removed 8 bases from V and 2 bases from J; junction bases left unmatched: 9. CDR3 DNA sequence: TGCAGCTCGGGGGGGGCCGCTTACACAGATACGCAGTATTTT. Protein: CSSGGAAYTDTQYF.

This clone has just a few counts. The CDR3, as DNA: TGCAGCGTTATTGAGGGCATCCTCAACACTGAAGCTTTCTTT. This gives the protein CSVIEGILNTEAFF. The chain uses TRBV29-1 and TRBJ1-1; unclear D gene. There are 14 residues in the CDR3. Trimming pared 5 bases from V and 2 bases from J, leaving 15 bases between. In germline, CDR1 is SQVTM, CDR2 ANQGSEA.

The chain carries TRBV7-2 and TRBJ2-1; TRBD2 aligns across 11 bases. The V segment lost 7 bases and the J segment 7 bases; nucleotides outside the gene matches: 6. This CDR3 spans 14 amino acids. CDR1 and CDR2 from the germline V gene are SGHTA and FQGNSA. This chain's CDR3 is CASKGLAGPNEQFF. The CDR3 region has the DNA TGTGCCAGCAAAGGACTAGCGGGTCCTAATGAGCAGTTCTTC.

The CDR3 spells CASGAGGLLNYGYTF. The CDR3 DNA reads TGTGCCAGTGGGGCGGGGGGACTTTTGAACTATGGCTACACCTTC. The rearrangement uses TRBV19 and TRBJ1-2; D perhaps matches TRBD1 (5 bases). CDR3 length: 15 residues. The V end was cut by 8 bases, the J end by 2 bases, with 18 bases between. Germline CDR1 is LNHDA and CDR2 is SQIVND (reference sequence).

This chain connects TRBV5-5 to TRBJ2-1, with 9 bases aligning to TRBD1. The CDR3 is made up of 15 amino acids. J gave up 8 bases and V 7 bases, and 13 bases lay outside the gene matches. Looked up from germline, CDR1 is SGHKS and CDR2 is YYEKEE (reference sequence). The CDR3 spells CASSLLPTGGDEQFF. The CDR3 coding sequence is TGTGCCAGCTCTCTATTACCCACAGGGGGCGATGAGCAGTTCTTC.

This rearrangement joins TRBV10-3 to TRBJ2-2, with TRBD2 matching 8 bases. The CDR3 length is 16 residues. Germline CDR1 reads ENHRY; CDR2 reads SYGVKD. V lost 6 bases, J lost 1 base, and 7 bases stayed unmatched. The DNA for the CDR3 is TGTGCCATCAGCGGTAGCGGGATAAGGAACACCGGGGAGCTGTTTTTT. Encoded protein: CAISGSGIRNTGELFF.

The V call is TRBV30, the J call TRBJ2-2; possible D gene TRBD1, 5 bases. The germline V and J ends were trimmed by 0 bases and 5 bases, with 10 bases remaining between them. The germline gives CDR1 GTSNPN, CDR2 SVGIG (reference sequence). This CDR3 contains 14 residues. The CDR3 bases are TGTGCCTGGAGTGTAGGGGCAGTAACCGGGGAGCTGTTTTTT. Residues: CAWSVGAVTGELFF.